The rows below give T cell receptor beta chains drawn from one sample of a study of T cell responses to AZD1222 COVID-19 vaccine. Produced via immunoSEQ multiplex PCR; TCRdb's table is partial and in-frame only. The table lists approximately 120,000 clones, around nine tenths of them singletons. Here the sequenced sample was peripheral blood, taken on day 0 of AZD1222 vaccination. The receptors shown here come from an adult in good health. CDR3s include the opening cysteine and the closing phenylalanine or tryptophan. The D gene is left open where the match is weak. A row's size may be missing; if present it is once, few, many or a size class.

v_gene	d_gene	abundance	len	j_gene	CDR3nt	CDR3aa
TRBV25-1	.	.	15	TRBJ2-7	TGTGCCAGCAGTGAGGGGGGGGCTCGGGTGTTCGAGCAGTACTTC	CASSEGGARVFEQYF
TRBV6-5	.	.	14	TRBJ1-2	TGTGCCAGCAACCAAAATCCCGCCGGGTTTGGCTACACCTTC	CASNQNPAGFGYTF
TRBV5-4	TRBD1	.	14	TRBJ1-3	TGTGCCAGCAGCACACCGACAGGGGGAAACACCATATATTTT	CASSTPTGGNTIYF
TRBV21-1	.	.	13	TRBJ2-4	TGTGCCAGCACCCGTGGGGGGCCTGGCATTCAGTACTTC	CASTRGGPGIQYF
TRBV6-1	.	.	11	TRBJ2-3	TGTGCCAGCAGTGAATCGGGACGAGCCTATTTT	CASSESGRAYF
TRBV5-1	TRBD2	.	17	TRBJ2-2	TGCGCCAGCAGCTCTTGGACTAGCGGGTTAAACACCGGGGAGCTGTTTTTT	CASSSWTSGLNTGELFF
TRBV29-1	TRBD1	.	13	TRBJ2-3	TGCAGCGTTCAAGGGGGCAGCACAGATACGCAGTATTTT	CSVQGGSTDTQYF
TRBV24-1	TRBD2	.	16	TRBJ2-3	TGTGCCACCAGTGACCCAACTAGCGGGAGTGCAGATACGCAGTATTTT	CATSDPTSGSADTQYF
TRBV28	.	.	12	TRBJ2-7	TGTGCCAGCAGTTCCGGACTGATCGAGCAGTACTTC	CASSSGLIEQYF
TRBV6-5	TRBD2	.	16	TRBJ2-7	TGTGCCAGCAGTTACACCCCAGCGGGAGGGACCTACGAGCAGTACTTC	CASSYTPAGGTYEQYF
TRBV28	TRBD1	.	13	TRBJ1-2	TGTGCCAGCAGGGCGGGACAGGACTATGGCTACACCTTC	CASRAGQDYGYTF
TRBV5-8	TRBD1	.	15	TRBJ2-3	TGTGCCAGCAGCAGCAGACAGGGGGTCTTGGATACGCAGTATTTT	CASSSRQGVLDTQYF
TRBV9	.	.	15	TRBJ2-7	TGTGCCAGCAGCCCTCAGGGAGAACCTTCCTACGAGCAGTACTTC	CASSPQGEPSYEQYF
TRBV12-3/TRBV12-4	.	.	11	TRBJ1-2	TGTGCCAGCACCAATAGTCGTGGCTACACCTTC	CASTNSRGYTF
TRBV30	.	.	14	TRBJ1-4	TGTGCCTGGAACCTAGGGTCCTCCCTAACGGAACTGTTTTTT	CAWNLGSSLTELFF
TRBV3-1/TRBV3-2	.	.	12	TRBJ2-7	TGTGCCAGCAGCCACGGACAGTACGAGCAGTACTTC	CASSHGQYEQYF
TRBV9	TRBD1	.	14	TRBJ2-7	TGTGCCAGCAGCGCCGGGACAGGGGGCTACGAGCAGTACTTC	CASSAGTGGYEQYF
TRBV6-2/TRBV6-3	.	few	15	TRBJ2-5	TGTGCCAGCAGCTCAACTACTATCACTCCCGGGACCCAGTACTTC	CASSSTTITPGTQYF
TRBV5-6	.	.	13	TRBJ1-2	TGTGCCAGCAGCTTGGGTCAGGGGTCGAGCTACACCTTC	CASSLGQGSSYTF
TRBV18	TRBD2	.	17	TRBJ2-2	TGTGCCAGCTCACCATCGATAGCGGGAGGGTCCTCCGGGGAGCTGTTTTTT	CASSPSIAGGSSGELFF
TRBV7-2	.	.	13	TRBJ1-1	TGTGCCAGCAGCTTAGCCGCGAACACTGAAGCTTTCTTT	CASSLAANTEAFF
TRBV7-2	.	.	14	TRBJ2-1	TGTGCCAGCAGCCGCCGCGGGGCGGGCAGTGAGCAGTTCTTC	CASSRRGAGSEQFF
TRBV6-6	.	.	11	TRBJ2-7	TGTGCCAGCAGTGACCCGGGCGAGCAGTACTTC	CASSDPGEQYF
TRBV18	TRBD2	.	15	TRBJ2-7	TGTGCCAGCTCTCCTACTAGCGGGATCTCCTACGAGCAGTACTTC	CASSPTSGISYEQYF